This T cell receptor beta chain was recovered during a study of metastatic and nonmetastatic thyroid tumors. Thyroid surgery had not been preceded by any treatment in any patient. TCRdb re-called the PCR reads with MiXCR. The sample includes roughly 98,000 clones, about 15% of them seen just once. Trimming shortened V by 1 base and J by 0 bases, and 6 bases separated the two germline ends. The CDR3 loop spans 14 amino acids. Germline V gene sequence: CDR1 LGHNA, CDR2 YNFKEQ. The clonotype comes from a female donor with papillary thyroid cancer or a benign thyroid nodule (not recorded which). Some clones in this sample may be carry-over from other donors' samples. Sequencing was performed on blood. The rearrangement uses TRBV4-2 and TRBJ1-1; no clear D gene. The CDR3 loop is CASSQGELNTEAFF. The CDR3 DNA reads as TGTGCCAGCAGCCAAGGGGAATTGAACACTGAAGCTTTCTTT.